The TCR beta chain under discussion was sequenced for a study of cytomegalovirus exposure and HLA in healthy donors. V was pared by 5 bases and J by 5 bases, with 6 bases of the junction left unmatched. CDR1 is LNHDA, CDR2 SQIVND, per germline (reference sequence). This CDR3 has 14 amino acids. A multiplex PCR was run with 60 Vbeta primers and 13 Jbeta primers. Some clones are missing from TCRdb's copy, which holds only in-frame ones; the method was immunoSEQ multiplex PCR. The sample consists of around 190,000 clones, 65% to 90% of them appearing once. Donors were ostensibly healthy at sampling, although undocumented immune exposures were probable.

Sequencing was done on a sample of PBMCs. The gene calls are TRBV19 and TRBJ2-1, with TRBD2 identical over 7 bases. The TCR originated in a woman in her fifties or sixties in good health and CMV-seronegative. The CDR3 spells CASSWGGPNNEQFF. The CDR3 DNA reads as TGTGCCAGTAGTTGGGGAGGGCCCAACAATGAGCAGTTCTTC.